What follows are 27 T cell receptor beta chains derived from one specimen sequenced in a study of Graves' ophthalmopathy and Graves' hyperthyroidism listed by TCRdb under 2018. TCRdb shows the sequencer as Illumina HiSeq 2000. For repertoire sequencing, the TCR beta CDR3 regions were amplified from RNA transcripts. The first round was an RT-PCR using HTBI primers with the Qiagen OneStep RT-PCR kit, and this first round was followed by a second-round multiplex PCR, then size selection and purification. The raw public reads went through TCRdb reprocessing: fastp at Q25, MiXCR clone calling, in-frame beta chains kept. Under each unique CDR3 protein, matching rows form one entry showing the most common genes and DNA. The sample contains roughly 420,000 distinct CDR3 sequences, over 20% of them found a single time. The leading ten clones occupy around 3.2% of the sample. The material sequenced was peripheral blood. These receptors were collected from a young woman with stable Graves' hyperthyroidism. Donor details come from another sample of the same person, matched by shared clones.

At least ten counts were recorded for this clonotype. This sequence joins TRBV28 and TRBJ2-6, with a tentative D call TRBD1 (6 bases). The CDR3 loop spans 18 amino acids. Trimming cost V 2 bases and J 0 bases, with 14 bases left between them. Germline values: CDR1 MDHEN, CDR2 SYDVKM. CDR3 loop: CASSLAGVMFSGANVLTF. CDR3 DNA: TGTGCCAGCAGTTTAGCAGGGGTTATGTTCTCTGGGGCCAACGTCCTGACTTTC.

This clonotype was seen a handful of times. The V and J genes are TRBV6-8 and TRBJ2-7; D may correspond to TRBD1 or TRBD2 (5 bases each). The CDR3 is made up of 11 amino acids. Trimming shortened V by 8 bases and J by 3 bases, and 8 bases separated the two germline ends. Germline CDR1 and CDR2: MNHGY and SAAAGT. CDR3 DNA: TGTGCCAGCGGGGGATGCTACGAGCAGTACTTC. Its protein is CASGGCYEQYF.

On this clonotype itself: A much larger clone sits a single nucleotide away, making a read error possible. V and J are TRBV5-4 and TRBJ2-7; TRBD1 or TRBD2 may be the D gene (5 bases each). Deletions cut 4 bases from V and 0 bases from J, with 14 bases between. The CDR3 sequence is 15 residues long. Germline V gene lookup returns CDR1 SGHNT and CDR2 YYREEE (reference sequence). This CDR3 reads CASSVEAGLSYEQYF. For the CDR3, the DNA is TGTGCCAGCAGCGTGGAGGCAGGGCTCTCCTACGAGCAGTACTTC. The full variable domain, completed using reference TRBV5-4 and TRBJ2-7, is ETGVTQSPTHLIKTRGQQVTLRCSSQSGHNTVSWYQQALGQGPQFIFQYYREEENGRGNFPPRFSGLQFPNYSSELNVNALELDDSALYLCASSVEAGLSYEQYFGPGTRLTVT.

In this sample, this clonotype turned up many times. The chain is built from TRBV12-3 or TRBV12-4 and TRBJ1-1; D possibly corresponds to TRBD1 (6 bases). The V end lost 7 bases, the J end lost 5 bases, and 20 bases lay between the germline ends. The CDR3 has 15 amino acids. DNA for the CDR3: TGTGCCAGCAACCCCGGGGGGCTCGTTGGTACTGAAGCTTTCTTT. Protein product: CASNPGGLVGTEAFF.

This clonotype was detected many times. The rearrangement uses TRBV27 and TRBJ1-2; perhaps TRBD1 as D (5 bases). CDR1 and CDR2 from the germline V gene are MNHEY and SMNVEV (reference sequence). The V gene lost 5 bases and the J gene lost 5 bases, with 15 bases spanning the gap. The CDR3 is made up of 14 amino acids. The DNA for the CDR3 is TGTGCCAGCAGTCCCCGGGGGGGGGAGTATGGCTACACCTTC. Its protein is CASSPRGGEYGYTF.

This clonotype was seen ten or more times. This sequence joins TRBV20-1 and TRBJ1-1; D gene uncertain. Germline loops: CDR1 DFQATT, CDR2 SNEGSKA (reference sequence). The V and J ends lost 0 bases and 0 bases respectively, with 11 bases between them. The CDR3 length is 15 residues. In nucleotides, the CDR3 is TGCAGTGCTAGAGATGACGGAGGGATGAACACTGAAGCTTTCTTT. Amino acids: CSARDDGGMNTEAFF.

This clonotype has at least ten counts. The chain is built from TRBV27 and TRBJ2-7, with D hard to call. With 5 bases removed from V and 2 bases from J, the gap between germline ends came to 10 bases. The CDR3 is made up of 13 amino acids. The germline V gene encodes CDR1 MNHEY and CDR2 SMNVEV (reference sequence). The CDR3 sequence: CASSMTLAYEQYF. The CDR3 DNA reads as TGTGCCAGCAGTATGACACTGGCCTACGAGCAGTACTTC.

This clonotype has a count of ten or more. V is TRBV10-3 and J is TRBJ2-2; D remains ambiguous. Trimming stripped 10 bases from V and 4 bases from J, with 22 bases between. Looked up from germline, CDR1 is ENHRY and CDR2 is SYGVKD. The CDR3 consists of 16 residues. The CDR3: CATRSRVWMVTGELFF. The DNA of the CDR3 is TGTGCCACCCGGAGTCGGGTATGGATGGTCACCGGGGAGCTGTTTTTT.

The chain combines TRBV2 with TRBJ1-2; D call uncertain. This CDR3 is built from 13 residues. CDR1 SNHLY and CDR2 FYNNEI come from the germline V gene. Trimming took off 7 bases at V and 6 bases at J, with 15 bases between the two ends. The CDR3 protein is CASTTSPANGYTF. Written as DNA, the CDR3 is TGTGCCAGCACCACGAGCCCTGCCAATGGCTACACCTTC.

This clonotype was observed a handful of times. The CDR3 region is CATQREVGGTEAFF. In DNA form, the CDR3 reads TGTGCCACGCAGCGAGAAGTAGGGGGAACTGAAGCTTTCTTT. The V gene is TRBV10-3, the J gene TRBJ1-1, with a possible D match to TRBD1 (6 bases). This CDR3 is built from 14 residues. Germline V lookup: CDR1 ENHRY, CDR2 SYGVKD. Trimming pared 10 bases from V and 5 bases from J, leaving 20 bases between.

The sample holds a few counts of this clonotype. CDR3 residues: CASSATGGAQETQYF. The CDR3 nucleotides read TGTGCCAGCAGCGCTACGGGGGGGGCGCAAGAGACCCAGTACTTC. The V call is TRBV9, the J call TRBJ2-5, with 8 nucleotides matching TRBD2. The junction had 6 bases not matched to a gene; V was cut back by 3 bases and J by 2 bases. Germline V gives CDR1 SGDLS, CDR2 YYNGEE. CDR3 length: 15 amino acids.

The chain carries TRBV4-3 and TRBJ2-7; the D gene is possibly TRBD1 (6 bases). This CDR3 spans 11 amino acids. Germline CDR1 is LGHNA and CDR2 is YSLEER. CDR3 coding DNA: TGCGCCAGCAGCCAAGAGGTAGGGGGAAGCGTC. This sequence encodes CASSQEVGGSV.

This clonotype has only a few counts. The chain links TRBV6-1 to TRBJ2-5; 8 nucleotides line up with TRBD1. The CDR3 loop spans 14 amino acids. J gave up 1 base and V 10 bases, and 8 bases lay outside the gene matches. Per germline, CDR1 MNHNS and CDR2 SASEGT. The CDR3 DNA follows: TGTGCCACCTTCAGGGGGCTATTCCAAGAGACCCAGTACTTC. Protein product: CATFRGLFQETQYF.

This chain connects TRBV6-1 to TRBJ1-1; possible D gene TRBD1, 6 bases. V dropped 8 bases and J dropped 5 bases, with 18 bases sitting between them. Germline lookup yields CDR1 MNHNS and CDR2 SASEGT. The CDR3 contains 14 residues. The CDR3 protein is CASLGRGGGTEAFF. The CDR3, as DNA: TGTGCCAGCCTCGGAAGAGGGGGAGGGACTGAAGCTTTCTTT.

This clonotype was detected ten times or more. V gene TRBV5-1 combines with J gene TRBJ2-6; D is unclear. Germline loops: CDR1 SGHRS, CDR2 YFSETQ. The ends were cut back, 0 bases at V and 0 bases at J, with 4 bases in the middle. CDR3 size: 15 residues. The CDR3 loop is CASSLEFSGANVLTF. CDR3 DNA sequence: TGCGCCAGCAGCTTGGAGTTCTCTGGGGCCAACGTCCTGACTTTC.

This clonotype was counted a few times. CDR3 DNA: TGTGCCAGCAGTCTGTACAGGACCGCAAGAGAGACCCAGTACTTC. Protein: CASSLYRTARETQYF. The J gene is TRBJ2-5, the V gene TRBV2, with D tentatively TRBD1 (5 bases). This CDR3 has 15 residues. Germline values: CDR1 SNHLY, CDR2 FYNNEI. The V and J ends lost 5 bases and 4 bases respectively, with 17 bases between them.

This clonotype showed up many times. The chain recombines TRBV28 with TRBJ2-7; D is unresolved. The CDR3 has 12 residues. V was pared by 4 bases and J by 6 bases, with 10 bases between. Germline values: CDR1 MDHEN, CDR2 SYDVKM. Written as DNA, the CDR3 is TGTGCCAGCAGTTCTTTTTTCCCCGAGCAGTACTTC. Translation gives CASSSFFPEQYF. The complete variable domain, with remaining parts taken from reference TRBV28 and TRBJ2-7, reads DVKVTQSSRYLVKRTGEKVFLECVQDMDHENMFWYRQDPGLGLRLIYFSYDVKMKEKGDIPEGYSVSREKKERFSLILESASTNQTSMYLCASSSFFPEQYFGPGTRLTVT.

Concerning this clonotype: Likely a read error: the CDR3 ends without its conserved phenylalanine or tryptophan. The chain recombines TRBV11-2 with TRBJ1-2, with D uncertain. Trimming stripped 2 bases from V and 8 bases from J, with 21 bases between. The CDR3 extends over 16 amino acids. Germline V lookup: CDR1 SGHAT, CDR2 FQNNGV. CDR3 DNA: TGTGCCAGCAGCTTATTCCTAGGGCAGGTTTTTTACGGCTACACCTAC. Amino acids: CASSLFLGQVFYGYTY.

This clonotype has a count of ten or more. The chain employs TRBV6-5 and TRBJ1-2; no clear D. The CDR3 loop spans 14 amino acids. In germline, CDR1 is MNHEY, CDR2 SVGAGI. The ends were cut back, 8 bases at V and 0 bases at J, with 13 bases in the middle. CDR3 sequence: CASQDGSANYGYTF. CDR3 coding DNA: TGTGCCAGCCAGGACGGTTCCGCTAACTATGGCTACACCTTC.

This clonotype was observed at least ten times. The chain combines TRBV28 with TRBJ1-6; a possible D gene is TRBD1 (5 bases). The germline gives CDR1 MDHEN, CDR2 SYDVKM. CDR3 size: 14 residues. V was clipped by 7 bases and J by 14 bases, with 21 bases between them. The CDR3 region is CASNVIAGRGALHF. In DNA, the CDR3 is TGTGCCAGCAACGTTATCGCCGGGAGGGGCGCCCTCCACTTT.

The chain links TRBV7-3 to TRBJ2-2; 10 positions agree with TRBD2. The V gene's germline CDR1 is SGHTA and CDR2 FQGTGA. V shed 5 bases, J shed 5 bases, and the junction held 14 bases outside the gene matches. The CDR3 consists of 18 residues. The CDR3: CASSQTGLAGATTGELFF. The CDR3 region has the DNA TGTGCCAGCAGCCAAACCGGGCTAGCGGGAGCGACTACCGGGGAGCTGTTTTTT. The full variable domain, in which reference TRBV7-3 and TRBJ2-2 provide the parts outside the CDR3, is GAGVSQTPSNKVTEKGKYVELRCDPISGHTALYWYRQSLGQGPEFLIYFQGTGAADDSGLPNDRFFAVRPEGSVSTLKIQRTERGDSAVYLCASSQTGLAGATTGELFFGEGSRLTVL.

A few counts support this clonotype. The gene calls are TRBV10-3 and TRBJ1-2; D is possibly TRBD1 (5 bases). Germline CDR1 is ENHRY and CDR2 is SYGVKD. The CDR3 is 15 amino acids. The germline V and J ends were trimmed by 10 bases and 2 bases, with 20 bases remaining between them. CDR3 sequence: CATGRGSSENYGYTF. The CDR3 coding sequence is TGTGCCACCGGCCGGGGGTCTAGCGAGAACTATGGCTACACCTTC.

The table lists this clonotype with many counts. For the CDR3, the DNA is TGCAGCGTTGCTCCGGGACAGGGCACCGGGGAGCTGTTTTTT. It is translated as CSVAPGQGTGELFF. The chain is built from TRBV29-1 and TRBJ2-2, with 9 bases that match TRBD1. V trimming: 4 bases; J trimming: 4 bases; junction bases outside the gene matches: 4. The CDR3 totals 14 residues. The germline CDR1 and CDR2 sequences are SQVTM and ANQGSEA.

This clonotype was counted ten times or more. This sequence joins TRBV28 and TRBJ2-5; 7 nucleotides align to TRBD1. This CDR3 is 15 amino acids long. Germline V gene data show CDR1 as MDHEN and CDR2 as SYDVKM. Trimming took 4 bases from V and 2 from J; bases not matched to a gene: 7. CDR3 in amino acids: CASSSLLGQQETQYF. In DNA, the CDR3 is TGTGCCAGCAGTTCCCTCCTGGGACAGCAAGAGACCCAGTACTTC.

Concerning this clonotype itself: A single base separates this from a much larger clone, so it may be a read error. This chain joins TRBV5-1 and TRBJ2-7, with D tentatively TRBD1 or TRBD2 (5 bases each). CDR1 and CDR2 (germline): SGHRS, YFSETQ. The CDR3 has 11 residues. The CDR3 DNA is TGCTCCAGCAGGGACGCCTACGAGCAGTACTTC. Translating it yields CSSRDAYEQYF. The entire variable domain, with the rest obtained from reference TRBV5-1 and TRBJ2-7, is as follows: KAGVTQTPRYLIKTRGQQVTLSCSPISGHRSVSWYQQTPGQGLQFLFEYFSETQRNKGNFPGRFSGRQFSNSRSEMNVSTLELGDSALYLCSSRDAYEQYFGPGTRLTVT.

The V call is TRBV30, the J call TRBJ2-5; D tentatively fits TRBD1 or TRBD2 (5 bases each). Trimming cost V 2 bases and J 2 bases, with 15 bases left between them. The V gene's germline CDR1 is GTSNPN and CDR2 SVGIG (reference sequence). The CDR3 consists of 15 residues. The CDR3 DNA follows: TGTGCCTGGAGTCCCGGGACGCATGATCAAGAGACCCAGTACTTC. This sequence encodes CAWSPGTHDQETQYF.

This clonotype was seen ten or more times. The chain is built from TRBV11-3 and TRBJ2-5, with TRBD1 matching over 10 bases. Per germline, CDR1 SGHNT and CDR2 YENEEA. Germline trimming cut 2 bases from V and 2 bases from J; bases unmatched to any gene: 5. The CDR3 sequence is 16 residues long. CDR3 nucleotide sequence: TGTGCCAGCAGCTTAACTCCGGGACAGGGGCAAGAGACCCAGTACTTC. This encodes CASSLTPGQGQETQYF.